These T cell receptor beta chains were read from a single sample in a study of T cells in Graves' hyperthyroidism and ophthalmopathy. Via MiXCR, TCRdb re-called the multiplex PCR reads, giving one row per CDR3 protein. The sample yields 800,000 or so distinct CDR3 sequences, 38% seen once. Sequenced: blood. All receptors derive from a man between 18 and 29 years old with Graves' hyperthyroidism. Each CDR3 is given with its conserved first and last residue. D genes are given only for firm matches. Not every row has a clone size; where given, it reads once, few, many or a size class.

NA	TRBV12-3/TRBV12-4	TRBJ1-2	TRBD1	TGTGCCAGCACTCAGGGACAGGGGGGGTGGTATGGCTACACCTTC	CASTQGQGGWYGYTF
NA	TRBV20-1	TRBJ1-1	NA	TGCAGTGCTAGAAGGGGGACATTCATGAACACTGAAGCTTTCTTT	CSARRGTFMNTEAFF
few	TRBV7-8	TRBJ2-5	NA	TGTGCCAGCAGCTTAGATTACTCCAGGCGGGAGACCCAGTACTTC	CASSLDYSRRETQYF
NA	TRBV10-3	TRBJ1-6	TRBD1	TGTGCCATCAGTGAGTCTTACAGGGGGAATTCACCCCTCCACTTT	CAISESYRGNSPLHF
NA	TRBV18	TRBJ1-1	NA	TGTGCCAGCTCACCACCGAATTTTGAAGCTTTCTTT	CASSPPNFEAFF
many	TRBV29-1	TRBJ1-4	TRBD1	TGCAGCGCCGAAGGGACAGGGGGTGAAAAACTGTTTTTT	CSAEGTGGEKLFF
once	TRBV12-3/TRBV12-4	TRBJ1-1	NA	TGTGCCAGCAGTTTTTTTAAGGGAACGAACACTGAAGCTTTCTTT	CASSFFKGTNTEAFF
NA	TRBV25-1	TRBJ1-1	NA	TGTGCTAGCAACAGGGAAGCCACTGAAGCTTTCTTT	CASNREATEAFF
NA	TRBV2	TRBJ1-1	NA	TGTGCCAGCACGCCTCGGGATTGGGCGGATGCTTTCTTT	CASTPRDWADAFF
many	TRBV25-1	TRBJ1-3	NA	TGTGCCAGCAGTGATCCTAGGCAGTCTCCCTCTGGAAACACCATATATTTT	CASSDPRQSPSGNTIYF
NA	TRBV12-3/TRBV12-4	TRBJ1-2	NA	TGTGCCAGCAGTTTATGGGCCTATGGCTACACCTTC	CASSLWAYGYTF
few	TRBV20-1	TRBJ2-5	NA	TGCAGTGCTAGAGATTTAGGGGGGGCGCACCAAGAGACCCAGTACTTC	CSARDLGGAHQETQYF
NA	TRBV7-2	TRBJ2-7	NA	TGTGCCAGCAGCCGGGACCGTGACGAGCAGTACTTC	CASSRDRDEQYF
many	TRBV2	TRBJ1-1	NA	TGTGCCAGCAGCCCTGGCCCTACTGACACTGAAGCTTTCTTT	CASSPGPTDTEAFF
NA	TRBV6-2/TRBV6-3	TRBJ1-6	NA	TGTGCCAGCAGACCAGCTACACATTATAATTCACCCCTCCACTTT	CASRPATHYNSPLHF
NA	TRBV29-1	TRBJ2-7	NA	TGCAGCGTTGAGGGGGACGTTGCCTACGAGCAGTACTTC	CSVEGDVAYEQYF
NA	TRBV2	TRBJ2-5	NA	TGTGCCAGCAGTGCCTGGTCCCCCCAAGAGACCCAGTACTTC	CASSAWSPQETQYF
few	TRBV20-1	TRBJ2-2	TRBD1	TGCAGTGGGACAGGGAACACCGGGGAGCTGTTTTTT	CSGTGNTGELFF
once	TRBV20-1	TRBJ1-1	NA	TGCAGTGCTAGAGATGTTGGTGGCCCCCATGGGGAAGCTTTCTTT	CSARDVGGPHGEAFF
many	TRBV11-2	TRBJ1-6	NA	TGTGCCAGCAGCTTTCCGGATTCACCCCTCCACTTT	CASSFPDSPLHF
few	TRBV6-5	TRBJ1-3	NA	TGTGCCAGCAGTTACGGGCAGGGCATAAACACCATATATTTT	CASSYGQGINTIYF
NA	TRBV7-2	TRBJ2-7	NA	TGTGCCAGCAGCTTGATGAGCTCCTACGAGCAGTACTTC	CASSLMSSYEQYF
NA	TRBV7-2	TRBJ2-7	NA	TGTGCCAGCAGCTTAGGACAGCCCTCCTCCTACGAGCAGTACTTC	CASSLGQPSSYEQYF
few	TRBV6-1	TRBJ2-7	NA	TGTGCCACTAAGACCGGGACGGCGACCTACGAGCAGTACTTC	CATKTGTATYEQYF
NA	TRBV19	TRBJ2-6	NA	TGTGCCAGCAGTTATGGGGGGGCCTCTGGGGCCAACGTCCTGACTTTC	CASSYGGASGANVLTF
NA	TRBV27	TRBJ2-7	NA	TGTGCCAGCAGTTTAGTTATGGGCTCCTACGAGCAGTACTTC	CASSLVMGSYEQYF
NA	TRBV7-9	TRBJ1-4	TRBD1	TGTGCCAGCAGCTCCTCAGACAGGGGGCTGGAAAAACTGTTTTTT	CASSSSDRGLEKLFF
few	TRBV4-2	TRBJ1-5	NA	TGTGCCAGCAGCCCCGTTAAGGGGCAGCCCCAGCATTTT	CASSPVKGQPQHF
NA	TRBV10-3	TRBJ2-5	NA	TGTGCCATCCAAGCGGGTCTGGAAGAGACCCAGTACTTC	CAIQAGLEETQYF
NA	TRBV20-1	TRBJ2-7	NA	TGCAGTGCTTGGGGCCTACGTATCAACGAGCAGTACTTC	CSAWGLRINEQYF
once	TRBV15	TRBJ2-2	NA	TGTGCCACCAGCAGAGATGCAGGGGCAAACACCGGGGAGCTGTACTTC	CATSRDAGANTGELYF
few	TRBV5-1	TRBJ2-5	TRBD2	TGCGCCAGCAGCTTGGGACTAGCGGGGATGGAGACCCAGTACTTC	CASSLGLAGMETQYF
NA	TRBV7-9	TRBJ2-7	TRBD1	TGTGCCAGCAGTTTTGGCCCCAGGGGACAGGGCTACGAGCAGTACTTC	CASSFGPRGQGYEQYF
many	TRBV20-1	TRBJ2-5	NA	TGCAGTGCTAGCAGATCGGGACCCCTGGGGGAGACCCAGTACTTC	CSASRSGPLGETQYF
many	TRBV29-1	TRBJ2-7	NA	TGCAGCGTCGTCCTCAGGGAAAAGGGCTACGAGCAGTACTTC	CSVVLREKGYEQYF
NA	TRBV7-7	TRBJ2-7	NA	TGCGCCAGCAGCCAAGAGTGGGGTGTATACGAGCAGTACTTC	CASSQEWGVYEQYF
many	TRBV29-1	TRBJ1-1	TRBD1	TGCAGCGTTGAGGAGACAGGGGAGGGCACTGAAGCTTTCTTT	CSVEETGEGTEAFF
NA	TRBV7-3	TRBJ2-2	NA	TGTGCCAGCAGCCAAGAGGTGGGGGCTACCGGGGAGCTGTTTTTT	CASSQEVGATGELFF
few	TRBV4-3	TRBJ2-7	NA	TGCGCCAGCAGCCAAGAATACAGGGAGGCCTACGAGCAGTACTTC	CASSQEYREAYEQYF
NA	TRBV29-1	TRBJ2-7	TRBD2	TGCAGACTTAGCGGGAGTGTCGCCTACGAGCAGTACTTC	CRLSGSVAYEQYF
many	TRBV10-3	TRBJ1-3	NA	TGTGCCATCAGTGAGCCCGAAACCTCTGGAAACACCATATATTTT	CAISEPETSGNTIYF
many	TRBV20-1	TRBJ1-2	NA	TGCAGTGCAGGGGGTCCGGGGAGCTATGGCTACACCTTC	CSAGGPGSYGYTF
NA	TRBV2	TRBJ2-6	NA	TGTGCCAGCAGTTCCCGGGTCTTCTCTGGGGCCAACGTCCTGACTTTC	CASSSRVFSGANVLTF
many	TRBV15	TRBJ2-7	NA	TGTGCCACCAGCAGAGATTACGGCGGCTCCTACGAGCAGTACTTC	CATSRDYGGSYEQYF
many	TRBV29-1	TRBJ1-4	NA	TGCAGCGTTGAAGAAAGGGGTTTGGGTGAAAAACTGTTTTTT	CSVEERGLGEKLFF
few	TRBV9	TRBJ1-1	TRBD1	TGTGCCAGCAGCGCTCGACAGGGGGCAGGGAACACTGAAGCTTTCTTT	CASSARQGAGNTEAFF
few	TRBV5-1	TRBJ2-7	NA	TGCGCCAGCAGCTTGGAATACGGTGGCTACGAGCAGTACTTC	CASSLEYGGYEQYF
NA	TRBV12-3/TRBV12-4	TRBJ1-4	TRBD1	TGTGCCAGCAGCCCCGGGACAGGCCGTAATAATCTGTTTTTT	CASSPGTGRNNLFF
NA	TRBV9	TRBJ1-4	NA	TGTGCCAGCAGCGAACAGGGCGCGGAGGAAAAACTGTTTTTT	CASSEQGAEEKLFF
NA	TRBV6-5	TRBJ2-5	NA	TGTGCCAGCAGTTACTCGGACGGGAAAGAGACCCAGTACTTC	CASSYSDGKETQYF
NA	TRBV2	TRBJ2-7	NA	TGTGCCAGCAGTGAATCCAGGGATTCTTTATCCTACGAGCAGTACTTC	CASSESRDSLSYEQYF
many	TRBV7-9	TRBJ2-7	TRBD1	TGTGCCAGCAGCTTCGGGACAGGGTTCGACGAGCAGTACTTC	CASSFGTGFDEQYF
few	TRBV11-3	TRBJ1-2	TRBD1	TGTGCCAGCAGCTCCGGGACAGGGCGGGTGGACGGCTACACCTTC	CASSSGTGRVDGYTF
few	TRBV12-3/TRBV12-4	TRBJ1-1	NA	TGTGCCAGCAGTTTAGAGGGAATTGAAGCTTTCTTT	CASSLEGIEAFF
many	TRBV29-1	TRBJ1-1	NA	TGCAGCGTTGATAGCGGTGAGGCGACAGACGAAGCTTTCTTT	CSVDSGEATDEAFF
many	TRBV10-2	TRBJ2-5	NA	TGCGCCAGCGGGCGAGACCCACAAGAGACCCAGTACTTC	CASGRDPQETQYF
NA	TRBV9	TRBJ1-1	NA	TGTGCCAGCTCACCAGATGCGGGGAACACTGAAGCTTTCTTT	CASSPDAGNTEAFF
NA	TRBV10-3	TRBJ2-5	NA	TGTGCCATCACCGAGGGTTACCAAGAGACCCAGTACTTC	CAITEGYQETQYF
NA	TRBV25-1	TRBJ1-1	NA	TGTGCCAGCAGTTTCCGAGCAGACGGTGAAGCTTCCTTT	CASSFRADGEASF